These 27 T cell receptor beta chains share one sample of origin, sequenced in a study of shared clonotypes between healthy human individuals (dated by TCRdb to 2018 to 2020). Library prep was done by the immunoSEQ multiplex PCR assay. TCRdb retrieved this table from immuneACCESS and kept in-frame rearrangements only. Not all clones are present; in checked studies, unresolved V genes account for under half, and no reason is known for the remainder. A total of about 990,000 clones appear in this sample, about 80% of them only once. Of the sample, 0.6% to 0.7% falls within the top ten clones. The specimen was memory CD4+ T cells from PBMCs. This specimen's cell subset or site label, per the study, means: CD45RA-negative fraction. Receptors originate from a man in his late teens or twenties in good health. Some clones in this sample may be carry-over from other donors' samples.

V usage is TRBV6-1 and J usage is TRBJ1-5; no clear D. The germline V and J ends were trimmed by 6 bases and 6 bases, with 12 bases remaining between them. The V gene's germline CDR1 is MNHNS and CDR2 SASEGT. This CDR3 contains 13 residues. Here the CDR3 DNA reads TGTGCCAGCAGGGAAACGTTCGTTCAGCCCCAGCATTTT. It codes for CASRETFVQPQHF.

The rearrangement links TRBV2 to TRBJ1-5; D is possibly TRBD1 (5 bases). CDR3 length equals 14 residues. V lost 7 bases, J lost 4 bases, and 14 bases lay in between. Per germline, CDR1 SNHLY and CDR2 FYNNEI. CDR3: CASNLDSRNQPQHF. The CDR3 DNA sequence: TGTGCCAGCAACCTCGACAGTAGGAATCAGCCCCAGCATTTT.

V and J are TRBV9 and TRBJ2-7; D could derive from TRBD1 or TRBD2 (5 bases each). V lost 0 bases and J lost 6, with 10 bases in between. There are 13 residues in the CDR3. Germline CDR1 SGDLS, CDR2 YYNGEE. The CDR3 region is CASSVVGTGEQYF. The CDR3 coding sequence is TGTGCCAGCAGCGTAGTCGGGACCGGCGAGCAGTACTTC.

A single count supports this clone. The DNA for the CDR3 is TGTGCCAGCAGCCAAGGGGGGGATCGGTCTGAAGCTTTCTTT. Translation gives CASSQGGDRSEAFF. The chain carries TRBV4-2 and TRBJ1-1, with D possibly TRBD1 on 5 matching bases. This CDR3 region has 14 residues. V shed 1 base and J shed 6 bases, with 12 bases lying between them. Germline CDR1 LGHNA, CDR2 YNFKEQ.

This chain uses TRBV5-1 with TRBJ1-1; no clear D gene. CDR3 length: 15 residues. V dropped 5 bases and J dropped 2 bases, with 16 bases sitting between them. Germline V CDR1 and CDR2: SGHRS, YFSETQ. As DNA, the CDR3 is TGCGCCAGCAGTCAATCAGGACGGCGAAACACTGAAGCTTTCTTT. Encoded protein: CASSQSGRRNTEAFF.

The chain uses TRBV5-1 and TRBJ2-1, with 8 bases lining up with TRBD2. J lost 7 bases, V lost 4 bases, and 7 bases had no gene match. The germline gives CDR1 SGHRS, CDR2 YFSETQ. The CDR3 consists of 14 residues. The DNA of the CDR3 is TGCGCCAGCAGCGGGGGACTAGGAATTAATGAGCAGTTCTTC. As protein: CASSGGLGINEQFF.

This clone has just one count. V is TRBV6-1 and J is TRBJ2-7; D possibly corresponds to TRBD1 (6 bases). V was clipped by 4 bases and J by 6 bases, with 19 bases between them. There are 15 residues in the CDR3. In germline, CDR1 is MNHNS, CDR2 SASEGT. DNA for the CDR3: TGTGCCAGCAGTGTACTACAGGGAGAGGCCTCCGAGCAGTACTTC. Protein: CASSVLQGEASEQYF.

The chain carries TRBV6-5 and TRBJ1-4, with D perhaps TRBD1 (5 bases). Germline V lookup: CDR1 MNHEY, CDR2 SVGAGI. The CDR3 totals 14 residues. Trimming cost V 6 bases and J 5 bases, with 13 bases left between them. The CDR3 sequence is CASSPGGGNEKLFF. CDR3 bases: TGTGCCAGCAGCCCAGGCGGGGGAAATGAAAAACTGTTTTTT.

The rearrangement joins TRBV7-3 to TRBJ2-3; D unresolved. CDR1 is SGHTA, CDR2 FQGTGA, per germline. Trimming shortened V by 3 bases and J by 3 bases, and 10 bases separated the two germline ends. This CDR3 contains 14 residues. CDR3 sequence reads: CASSFFSRTDTQYF. CDR3 coding DNA: TGTGCCAGCAGCTTTTTTTCCCGGACAGATACGCAGTATTTT.

The genes are TRBV5-6 and TRBJ2-6; D might be TRBD1 (6 bases). CDR1 is SGHDT, CDR2 YYEEEE, per germline. The CDR3 length is 16 residues. Trimming took off 2 bases at V and 1 base at J, with 10 bases between the two ends. CDR3 protein: CASSLLGASGANVLTF. In DNA form, the CDR3 reads TGTGCCAGCAGCTTATTGGGGGCGTCTGGGGCCAACGTCCTGACTTTC.

The rearrangement uses TRBV28 and TRBJ2-1; D perhaps matches TRBD2 (5 bases). Germline V lookup: CDR1 MDHEN, CDR2 SYDVKM. The CDR3 runs 12 residues. Trimming removed 3 bases at V and 12 bases at J, with 12 bases between. CDR3 nucleotides: TGTGCCAGCAGTTTCTCTAGCCCTGTGCAGTTCTTC. Amino acid sequence: CASSFSSPVQFF.

This chain connects TRBV4-1 to TRBJ2-3; TRBD2 matches at 9 bases. The CDR3 is made up of 16 amino acids. The ends lost 5 bases at V and 6 bases at J; junction bases unmatched: 12. The germline gives CDR1 MGHRA, CDR2 YSYEKL. CDR3 sequence: CASSSRLAESGDTQYF. CDR3 bases: TGCGCCAGCAGCTCAAGACTAGCGGAGAGCGGGGATACGCAGTATTTT.

The chain combines TRBV30 with TRBJ1-4; D perhaps matches TRBD1 (5 bases). V shed 3 bases and J shed 0 bases, with 14 bases lying between them. The CDR3 consists of 16 residues. Germline V gene lookup returns CDR1 GTSNPN and CDR2 SVGIG (reference sequence). In DNA form, the CDR3 reads TGTGCCTGGAGGAAGGGATTGGGGGCAACTAATGAAAAACTGTTTTTT. Protein sequence: CAWRKGLGATNEKLFF.

The chain combines TRBV28 with TRBJ1-1, with D possibly TRBD1 on 6 matching bases. CDR3 size: 16 residues. CDR1 and CDR2 (germline): MDHEN, SYDVKM. The germline V and J ends were trimmed by 3 bases and 10 bases, with 24 bases remaining between them. The chain's CDR3 is CASSFGGAQGRRRAFF. As DNA, the CDR3 is TGTGCCAGCAGTTTTGGCGGGGCGCAGGGGAGACGGAGAGCTTTCTTT.

This clone is a singleton in its sample. CDR3 region: CASSLISGRHTDTQYF. CDR3 bases: TGTGCCAGCAGCTTAATTAGCGGGAGACACACAGATACGCAGTATTTT. J is TRBJ2-3 and V is TRBV5-8; TRBD2 matches 9 bases. Trimming took 2 bases from V and 2 from J; bases not matched to a gene: 6. Germline V gives CDR1 SGHTS, CDR2 YDEGEE. The CDR3 runs 16 residues. Together with reference TRBV5-8 and TRBJ2-3, the CDR3 gives the full variable domain: EAGVTQSPTHLIKTRGQQATLRCSPISGHTSVYWYQQALGLGLQFLLWYDEGEERNRGNFPPRFSGRQFPNYSSELNVNALELEDSALYLCASSLISGRHTDTQYFGPGTRLTVL.

Points on this clone: A much larger clone differs by one base, so this may be a read error. The chain employs TRBV6-1 and TRBJ1-5, with a tentative D call TRBD1 (6 bases). The CDR3 totals 14 residues. Germline V gives CDR1 MNHNS, CDR2 SASEGT. Trimming removed 6 bases from V and 0 bases from J, with 9 bases in between. The CDR3 spells CASSRTASNQPQHF. The CDR3, as DNA: TGTGCCAGCAGCCGGACAGCTAGCAATCAGCCCCAGCATTTT.

The sample holds one count of this clone. J is TRBJ2-5 and V is TRBV6-6; no clear D. Deletions cut 0 bases from V and 2 bases from J, with 10 bases between. Germline V gene lookup returns CDR1 MNHNY and CDR2 SVGAGI (reference sequence). The length of the CDR3 is 15 residues. CDR3 nucleotides: TGTGCCAGCAGTTACTCGCTCCAGACACAAGAGACCCAGTACTTC. It yields the protein CASSYSLQTQETQYF.

The chain combines TRBV5-4 with TRBJ2-6, with TRBD1 as a possible D gene (6 bases). Trimming removed 0 bases from V and 2 bases from J, with 15 bases in between. The CDR3 length is 18 residues. In germline, CDR1 is SGHNT, CDR2 YYREEE (reference sequence). CDR3 DNA sequence: TGTGCCAGCAGCTTGGACGTCAGGGGTAGGCCTGGGGCCAACGTCCTGACTTTC. This encodes CASSLDVRGRPGANVLTF.

This chain connects TRBV9 to TRBJ2-7; the D is unclear. Trimming took 1 base from V and 0 from J, leaving 11 bases between them. Germline V gives CDR1 SGDLS, CDR2 YYNGEE. The CDR3 has 15 amino acids. DNA of the CDR3: TGTGCCAGCAGCGTATCCGGTAGCCGCTCCTACGAGCAGTACTTC. The encoded protein is CASSVSGSRSYEQYF.

The chain carries TRBV21-1 and TRBJ2-3; TRBD2, the table's D call, lacks a check against the DNA. TRBV21-1 is a pseudogene locus. The CDR3 contains 16 residues. Here the CDR3 reads CASSPIRDYRTDTQYF. The CDR3 DNA sequence: TGTGCCAGCAGCCCCATCCGGGACTACCGCACAGATACGCAGTATTTT.

Of note for this clone: The same CDR3 also results from other DNA sequences found in this sample. The V and J genes are TRBV10-3 and TRBJ2-2; 10 nucleotides align to TRBD1. The CDR3 covers 15 residues. Germline V gene data show CDR1 as ENHRY and CDR2 as SYGVKD. The ends lost 6 bases at V and 3 bases at J; junction bases unmatched: 4. Here the CDR3 DNA reads TGTGCCATCAGGACCGGGACAGGGGACACCGGGGAGCTGTTTTTT. Translated, it gives CAIRTGTGDTGELFF.

The chain carries TRBV9 and TRBJ1-5; D may be TRBD1 (5 bases). The CDR3 contains 18 residues. CDR1 is SGDLS and CDR2 is YYNGEE in the germline V gene. Between the trimmed V and J ends, which lost 1 base and 0 bases, there was a span of 17 bases. CDR3 sequence (DNA): TGTGCCAGCAGCGTAAGGTACAGGACTTACTATAGCAATCAGCCCCAGCATTTT. Its protein is CASSVRYRTYYSNQPQHF.

This chain links TRBV7-9 with TRBJ1-2, with 8 positions matching TRBD1. CDR3 length: 15 amino acids. From germline, CDR1 is SEHNR and CDR2 FQNEAQ (reference sequence). The junction had 8 bases not matched to a gene; V was cut back by 3 bases and J by 5 bases. The CDR3 DNA sequence: TGTGCCAGCAGCTTTGGGACAGGTGGCGTATATGGCTACACCTTC. This sequence encodes CASSFGTGGVYGYTF.

This clone appeared once. The genes are TRBV5-4 and TRBJ2-5, with 7 bases that match TRBD2. V lost 4 bases and J lost 2; bases outside the gene matches: 11. Per the germline V gene, CDR1 is SGHNT and CDR2 is YYREEE (reference sequence). This CDR3 contains 16 residues. The CDR3 DNA sequence: TGTGCCAGCAGCAAGGTCGGGCTAGCGGAACAAGAGACCCAGTACTTC. This encodes CASSKVGLAEQETQYF.

This clone was observed once. This specimen includes other DNA sequences encoding the same CDR3. The rearrangement uses TRBV28 and TRBJ2-5; D gene unclear. CDR3 length: 11 amino acids. V lost 4 bases and J lost 5, with 5 bases in between. The germline V gene encodes CDR1 MDHEN and CDR2 SYDVKM. CDR3 protein: CASSSEETQYF. The CDR3 region has the DNA TGTGCCAGCAGTTCAGAGGAGACCCAGTACTTC.

The chain has TRBV7-2 and TRBJ2-7, with 10 bases identical to TRBD2. The CDR3 covers 16 residues. Germline assignment: CDR1 SGHTA and CDR2 FQGNSA. Trimming cost V 1 base and J 3 bases; bases outside gene matches: 6. CDR3 nucleotide sequence: TGTGCCAGCAGCTTAGGGCCTAGCGGGGGATACTACGAGCAGTACTTC. Its translation: CASSLGPSGGYYEQYF.

In its sample, this clone was seen a few times. Within the sample, other DNA sequences also encode this same CDR3. J is TRBJ1-1 and V is TRBV20-1, with no clear D. Trimming stripped 5 bases from V and 2 bases from J, with 6 bases between. Germline V lookup: CDR1 DFQATT, CDR2 SNEGSKA (reference sequence). This CDR3 has 11 amino acids. The CDR3 nucleotides read TGCAGTGCTGCCCGTAACACTGAAGCTTTCTTT. The encoded protein is CSAARNTEAFF.